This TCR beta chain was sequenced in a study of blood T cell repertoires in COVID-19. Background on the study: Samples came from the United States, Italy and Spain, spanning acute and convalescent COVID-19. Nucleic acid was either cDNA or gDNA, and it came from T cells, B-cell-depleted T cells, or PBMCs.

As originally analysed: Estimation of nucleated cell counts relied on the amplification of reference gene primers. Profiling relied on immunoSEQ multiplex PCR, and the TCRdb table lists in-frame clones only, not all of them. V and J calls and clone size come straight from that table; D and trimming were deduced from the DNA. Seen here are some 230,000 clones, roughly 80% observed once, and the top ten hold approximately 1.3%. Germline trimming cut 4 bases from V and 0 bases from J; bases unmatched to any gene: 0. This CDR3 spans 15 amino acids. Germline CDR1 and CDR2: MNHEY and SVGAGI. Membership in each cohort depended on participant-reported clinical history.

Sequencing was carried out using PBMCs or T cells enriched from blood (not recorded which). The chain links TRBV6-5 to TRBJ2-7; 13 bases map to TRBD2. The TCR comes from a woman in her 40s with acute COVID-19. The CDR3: CASSWTSGSSYEQYF. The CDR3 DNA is TGTGCCAGCAGTTGGACTAGCGGGAGCTCCTACGAGCAGTACTTC.